The 10 T cell receptor beta chains below all came from one sample that was sequenced in a study of CD8 T cells in ankylosing spondylitis. The study's findings and limits: Ankylosing spondylitis blood appeared to carry a characteristic TCR beta motif of several highly homologous variants.

TCRdb passed the 5' RACE reads through MiXCR, listing each CDR3 protein once. The sample lists fewer than 550,000 distinct CDR3 sequences; 5.3% were seen once. No antigen has been identified for these receptors. Material for sequencing was blood, either unsorted or a sorted T cell fraction (not recorded which). The receptors shown here come from a male donor with ankylosing spondylitis.

This clonotype has a count of ten or more. This chain links TRBV6-1 with TRBJ2-1; perhaps TRBD1 as D (5 bases). V was pared by 7 bases and J by 5 bases, with 15 bases between. Germline V gives CDR1 MNHNS, CDR2 SASEGT. CDR3 size: 14 residues. The CDR3 DNA reads as TGTGCCAGCACAAATATGAGACAGAACAATGAGCAGTTCTTC. It translates to CASTNMRQNNEQFF.

This clonotype was seen only a few times. This chain uses TRBV7-2 with TRBJ1-2, with D tentatively TRBD1 (5 bases). V dropped 6 bases and J dropped 1 base, with 12 bases sitting between them. CDR1 and CDR2 (germline): SGHTA, FQGNSA. The CDR3 consists of 14 residues. CDR3 bases: TGTGCCAGCAGTCACAGGATCCTTAACTATGGCTACACCTTC. Protein: CASSHRILNYGYTF.

This clonotype appeared many times. V and J are TRBV7-9 and TRBJ2-5, with D tentatively TRBD1 (5 bases). This CDR3 comprises 14 residues. Trimming pared 5 bases from V and 4 bases from J, leaving 14 bases between. Germline V gives CDR1 SEHNR, CDR2 FQNEAQ (reference sequence). In DNA, the CDR3 is TGTGCCAGCAGCCCCCCTCTGACAGTAGAGACCCAGTACTTC. Translation: CASSPPLTVETQYF.

This clonotype was observed at least ten times. The chain recombines TRBV4-1 with TRBJ2-6; D is undetermined. Trimming took off 0 bases at V and 0 bases at J, with 6 bases between the two ends. The CDR3 extends over 16 amino acids. Per germline, CDR1 MGHRA and CDR2 YSYEKL. This CDR3 reads CASSQEGYSGANVLTF. CDR3 bases: TGCGCCAGCAGCCAAGAGGGATACTCTGGGGCCAACGTCCTGACTTTC.

In its sample, this clonotype was seen many times. The rearrangement uses TRBV7-2 and TRBJ2-7, with TRBD1 matching 7 bases. The CDR3 length is 13 residues. J lost 3 bases, V lost 6 bases, and 5 bases had no gene match. Germline CDR1 SGHTA, CDR2 FQGNSA. The CDR3 DNA sequence: TGTGCCAGCAGTCGGACAGGAGACTACGAGCAGTACTTC. Amino acids: CASSRTGDYEQYF.

This clonotype was counted at least ten times. The V and J genes are TRBV4-3 and TRBJ1-6; D perhaps matches TRBD1 (6 bases). The CDR3 length is 16 residues. Per germline, CDR1 LGHNA and CDR2 YSLEER. With 3 bases removed from V and 4 bases from J, the gap between germline ends came to 13 bases. CDR3 DNA: TGCGCCAGCAGCCAGCTTACAGGGAATTATAATTCACCCCTCCACTTT. It codes for CASSQLTGNYNSPLHF.

This clonotype was recorded many times. The chain links TRBV13 to TRBJ2-1, with 9 nucleotides matching TRBD1. The CDR3 has 16 amino acids. CDR1 PRHDT and CDR2 FYEKMQ come from the germline V gene (reference sequence). The trim removed 0 bases at V and 7 bases at J, leaving 7 bases unmatched. CDR3 nucleotides: TGTGCCAGCAGCTTAGGGGGACAGGGACTTAGGAATGAGCAGTTCTTC. This gives the protein CASSLGGQGLRNEQFF. The full variable domain, completed using reference TRBV13 and TRBJ2-1, is AAGVIQSPRHLIKEKRETATLKCYPIPRHDTVYWYQQGPGQDPQFLISFYEKMQSDKGSIPDRFSAQQFSDYHSELNMSSLELGDSALYFCASSLGGQGLRNEQFFGPGTRLTVL.

This clonotype was picked up many times. The J gene is TRBJ2-7, the V gene TRBV5-1; D might be TRBD1 or TRBD2, each matching 5 bases. Between the trimmed V and J ends, which lost 0 bases and 5 bases, there was a span of 18 bases. The CDR3 is 16 residues long. CDR1 is SGHRS, CDR2 YFSETQ, per germline. CDR3 loop: CASSLAGTALLHEQYF. The CDR3 nucleotides read TGCGCCAGCAGCTTGGCCGGGACCGCTCTTCTCCACGAGCAGTACTTC.

The chain uses TRBV28 and TRBJ2-2; no reliable D call. The CDR3 sequence is 12 residues long. Looked up from germline, CDR1 is MDHEN and CDR2 is SYDVKM. Deletions cut 5 bases from V and 7 bases from J, with 8 bases between. CDR3 protein: CASSLSNGELFF. The CDR3 DNA follows: TGTGCCAGCAGTCTCAGTAACGGGGAGCTGTTTTTT.

This clonotype was detected many times. This rearrangement joins TRBV18 to TRBJ2-5; D is unresolved. The CDR3 covers 14 residues. V was trimmed by 4 bases and J by 2 bases, leaving 11 bases between them. Germline CDR1 reads KGHSH; CDR2 reads LQKENI. The CDR3 DNA is TGTGCCAGCTCACAGCTGAGAGTACAAGAGACCCAGTACTTC. Its protein product is CASSQLRVQETQYF.